These 21 T cell receptor beta chains originate from one sample sequenced in a study of early T cells in non-severe SARS-CoV-2 infection. Each CDR3 protein gets one entry after TCRdb re-called the 5' RACE reads with MiXCR. The data contain 68,000 or so distinct CDR3 sequences, about 11% of them singletons. The sequenced material came from whole blood. The receptors here all came from an adult who was a healthcare worker with PCR-confirmed SARS-CoV-2 infection or an uninfected control (not recorded which).

This chain uses TRBV28 with TRBJ1-1; D not certain. Germline V lookup: CDR1 MDHEN, CDR2 SYDVKM. This CDR3 is 14 amino acids long. V was clipped by 2 bases and J by 6 bases, with 13 bases between them. The CDR3 sequence: CASSLALLGPEAFF. The CDR3 region has the DNA TGTGCCAGCAGTTTAGCCCTGTTGGGTCCTGAAGCTTTCTTT.

This chain uses TRBV20-1 with TRBJ2-5, with 7 nucleotides matching TRBD1. Germline loops: CDR1 DFQATT, CDR2 SNEGSKA (reference sequence). The CDR3 contains 12 residues. With 6 bases clipped from V and 2 bases from J, the junction kept 3 bases outside the gene matches. CDR3 sequence: CSAGTAQETQYF. The CDR3 DNA reads as TGCAGTGCCGGGACAGCGCAAGAGACCCAGTACTTC.

This chain links TRBV12-3 or TRBV12-4 with TRBJ2-7; a possible D gene is TRBD2 (6 bases). CDR3 length: 14 amino acids. V lost 3 bases to trimming and J lost 3 bases, with 12 bases between them. CDR3 DNA sequence: TGTGCCAGCAGTTTCCGGGCGGGAAACTACGAGCAGTACTTC. Protein product: CASSFRAGNYEQYF.

This clonotype was found a few times. The chain carries TRBV18 and TRBJ2-7, with D perhaps given as TRBD1 or TRBD2 (5 bases each). V shed 3 bases and J shed 3 bases, with 12 bases lying between them. From germline, CDR1 is KGHSH and CDR2 LQKENI. This CDR3 comprises 14 residues. This chain's CDR3 is CASSPPGPLYEQYF. The CDR3 coding sequence is TGTGCCAGCTCACCGCCGGGACCCCTCTACGAGCAGTACTTC.

This chain links TRBV3-1 with TRBJ2-7; D is tentatively TRBD1 or TRBD2 (5 bases each). Germline loops: CDR1 LGHDT, CDR2 YNNKEL (reference sequence). This CDR3 is built from 14 residues. Between the trimmed V and J ends, which lost 0 bases and 7 bases, there was a span of 13 bases. In nucleotides, the CDR3 is TGTGCCAGCAGCCAAGATGAGGGGTTATTAGAGCAGTACTTC. Translated, it gives CASSQDEGLLEQYF.

This clonotype showed up many times. The chain links TRBV20-1 to TRBJ2-5; D is unclear. The CDR3 runs to 15 residues. V lost 0 bases to trimming and J lost 3 bases, with 14 bases between them. The germline CDR1 and CDR2 sequences are DFQATT and SNEGSKA (reference sequence). CDR3 amino acids: CSARDFLLAKETQYF. The CDR3 DNA is TGCAGTGCTAGAGACTTTCTACTGGCTAAAGAGACCCAGTACTTC.

V usage is TRBV5-4 and J usage is TRBJ1-1; D ambiguous. In germline, CDR1 is SGHNT, CDR2 YYREEE (reference sequence). The V end lost 4 bases, the J end lost 7 bases, and 8 bases lay between the germline ends. The length of the CDR3 is 11 residues. CDR3 sequence reads: CASSIQNEAFF. The CDR3 nucleotides are TGTGCCAGCAGCATACAGAATGAAGCTTTCTTT. Using reference TRBV5-4 and TRBJ1-1 for the parts outside the CDR3, the full variable domain is ETGVTQSPTHLIKTRGQQVTLRCSSQSGHNTVSWYQQALGQGPQFIFQYYREEENGRGNFPPRFSGLQFPNYSSELNVNALELDDSALYLCASSIQNEAFFGQGTRLTVV.

The chain has TRBV5-4 and TRBJ2-5; 7 bases match TRBD1. V lost 7 bases to trimming and J lost 2 bases; unmatched junction nucleotides: 11. The CDR3 consists of 15 residues. Germline V CDR1 and CDR2: SGHNT, YYREEE (reference sequence). The CDR3 reads CASATGTEPQETQYF. CDR3 DNA: TGTGCCAGCGCAACCGGGACAGAGCCTCAAGAGACCCAGTACTTC.

The chain couples TRBV19 to TRBJ1-1; D not certain. Germline V lookup: CDR1 LNHDA, CDR2 SQIVND (reference sequence). V was cut by 4 bases and J by 9 bases, with 12 bases left in between. The CDR3 covers 12 residues. CDR3 region: CASSTPPRKAFF. The CDR3 DNA sequence: TGTGCCAGTAGTACTCCCCCCCGGAAAGCTTTCTTT.

Ten or more counts support this clonotype. The chain joins TRBV29-1 to TRBJ2-1; 9 bases map to TRBD1. Germline CDR1 and CDR2: SQVTM and ANQGSEA. The length of the CDR3 is 14 residues. V was pared by 4 bases and J by 4 bases, with 5 bases of the junction left unmatched. The CDR3 nucleotides are TGCAGCGTTGGGGGGGACAGGGCGTACAATGAGCAGTTCTTC. Translation gives CSVGGDRAYNEQFF.

This rearrangement joins TRBV7-2 to TRBJ1-5, with 8 nucleotides matching TRBD1. This CDR3 is built from 17 residues. Germline values: CDR1 SGHTA, CDR2 FQGNSA. The trim removed 0 bases at V and 9 bases at J, leaving 13 bases unmatched. CDR3 DNA sequence: TGTGCCAGCAGCTTAGCGAGGCCCGGACAGGGAAGAATGCCCCAGCATTTT. Its protein is CASSLARPGQGRMPQHF.

This clonotype was seen a handful of times. This chain uses TRBV20-1 with TRBJ2-1; D remains unclear. V lost 2 bases and J lost 7, with 9 bases in between. The CDR3 extends over 12 amino acids. CDR1 DFQATT and CDR2 SNEGSKA come from the germline V gene (reference sequence). This CDR3 is CSARISRNEQFF. CDR3 DNA sequence: TGCAGTGCTAGAATTTCTAGGAATGAGCAGTTCTTC.

The table lists this clonotype with a few counts. The chain has TRBV10-1 and TRBJ2-3, with 8 bases that match TRBD2. Germline V gene lookup returns CDR1 WNHNN and CDR2 SYGVQD (reference sequence). With 5 bases clipped from V and 1 base from J, the junction kept 8 bases outside the gene matches. The CDR3 loop spans 16 amino acids. The CDR3 bases are TGCGCCAGCAGTTATCGGGAGGGGCATGGCACAGATACGCAGTATTTT. Its translation is CASSYREGHGTDTQYF.

This clonotype was detected many times. J is TRBJ1-5 and V is TRBV28; tentative D call: TRBD1 (5 bases). V was pared by 1 base and J by 2 bases, with 12 bases between. Germline V gene data show CDR1 as MDHEN and CDR2 as SYDVKM. This CDR3 spans 16 amino acids. This chain's CDR3 is CASSLFQGHGNQPQHF. The CDR3 DNA is TGTGCCAGCAGTTTATTCCAGGGTCACGGCAATCAGCCCCAGCATTTT.

This clonotype was seen only a few times. This chain joins TRBV12-3 or TRBV12-4 and TRBJ2-1, with D possibly being TRBD1 (5 bases). The CDR3 runs to 12 residues. The V gene lost 5 bases and the J gene lost 7 bases, with 9 bases spanning the gap. The CDR3: CASSQQGNEQFF. The DNA of the CDR3 is TGTGCCAGCAGTCAGCAGGGAAATGAGCAGTTCTTC.

There are a few counts of this clonotype. Sequence at one end of the junction differs from germline and may be a read error. The V call is TRBV29-1, the J call TRBJ2-3; no definite D call. This CDR3 region has 14 residues. Germline V gives CDR1 SQVTM, CDR2 ANQGSEA. The chain's CDR3 is CSAERHQDTDTQYF. The CDR3 coding sequence is TGCAGCGCTGAACGGCACCAAGACACAGATACGCAGTATTTT.

In this sample, this clonotype turned up many times. V usage is TRBV28 and J usage is TRBJ2-3, with D maybe TRBD2 (6 bases). With 3 bases removed from V and 10 bases from J, the gap between germline ends came to 14 bases. This CDR3 contains 13 residues. The germline gives CDR1 MDHEN, CDR2 SYDVKM. CDR3 residues: CASSFFKGGAQYF. Here the CDR3 DNA reads TGTGCCAGCAGTTTCTTTAAAGGAGGGGCGCAGTATTTT. The whole variable domain, filled in from reference TRBV28 and TRBJ2-3, reads DVKVTQSSRYLVKRTGEKVFLECVQDMDHENMFWYRQDPGLGLRLIYFSYDVKMKEKGDIPEGYSVSREKKERFSLILESASTNQTSMYLCASSFFKGGAQYFGPGTRLTVL.

At least ten counts were recorded for this clonotype. The CDR3 sequence: CASSVDTGTFNEQFF. The CDR3 DNA is TGTGCCAGCAGCGTAGATACGGGAACCTTCAATGAGCAGTTCTTC. The chain joins TRBV9 to TRBJ2-1, with D tentatively TRBD2 (5 bases). Germline V CDR1 and CDR2: SGDLS, YYNGEE. Between the trimmed V and J ends, which lost 0 bases and 6 bases, there was a span of 13 bases. There are 15 residues in the CDR3.

The rearrangement uses TRBV15 and TRBJ2-7; D not resolved. Trimming removed 0 bases from V and 4 bases from J, with 13 bases in between. This CDR3 comprises 15 residues. Germline V gene data show CDR1 as LNHNV and CDR2 as YYDKDF (reference sequence). The CDR3, as DNA: TGTGCCACCAGCAGAGAATCGGGCAGCCGATACGAGCAGTACTTC. Its translation is CATSRESGSRYEQYF. Complete variable domain (other parts from reference TRBV15 and TRBJ2-7): DAMVIQNPRYQVTQFGKPVTLSCSQTLNHNVMYWYQQKSSQAPKLLFHYYDKDFNNEADTPDNFQSRRPNTSFCFLDIRSPGLGDTAMYLCATSRESGSRYEQYFGPGTRLTVT.

The V and J genes are TRBV19 and TRBJ2-6, with D unresolved. The CDR3 is 14 residues long. Germline V gene lookup returns CDR1 LNHDA and CDR2 SQIVND (reference sequence). The V end lost 5 bases, the J end lost 2 bases, and 7 bases lay between the germline ends. The CDR3 nucleotides read TGTGCCAGTAGTGGCCGGCCTGGGGCCAACGTCCTGACTTTC. Amino acids: CASSGRPGANVLTF.

This clonotype was detected many times. V usage is TRBV7-9 and J usage is TRBJ2-7, with D uncertain. Germline CDR1 SEHNR, CDR2 FQNEAQ (reference sequence). There are 12 residues in the CDR3. V was pared by 3 bases and J by 2 bases, with 5 bases between. CDR3 residues: CASSFNAYEQYF. The CDR3 nucleotides are TGTGCCAGCAGCTTTAACGCCTACGAGCAGTACTTC.